This T cell receptor (beta chain) emerged from a study of cytomegalovirus exposure and HLA in healthy donors (dated by TCRdb to about 2017). Regarding the complete study: An earlier analysis of under 600 of the donors reported 250 to 300 Gb of sequence data and approximately 110 million unique TCR beta sequences from some 180 million T cells. Roughly 300 gigabases of sequencing data and approximately 93 million unique TCR sequences were included in an early release covering about 620 HLA-typed donors. Of the 300 to 500 genotyped donors, 81% were placed in the genetic ancestry cluster associated with self-reported Caucasian donors. The study aimed to test whether cataloging public T cell receptors could reveal signatures of past pathogen exposure. The study profiled the T cell repertoires of hundreds of subjects by immunosequencing and related them to cytomegalovirus serostatus. Besides the first cohort of roughly 660 subjects, a separate validation cohort made up of roughly 130 different subjects was used. To predict cytomegalovirus infection status, the study combined high-throughput TCR immunosequencing, statistical association of individual TCRs with disease status, and machine learning. To study patterns of TCR occurrence, a later analysis re-analyzed previously published TCR beta repertoires from several hundred donors and added high-resolution HLA genotyping. In the later analysis, no new phenotypic data were used to find candidate immune exposures; instead, reliance was placed on TCR beta sequences and their occurrence across donors. An earlier analysis of approximately 630 of the donors applied high-throughput TCR beta sequencing to assess whether each TCR beta V gene segment acted as functional or pseudogenic. Alongside the repertoire data, information on donor age, sex, ethnicity and CMV serostatus was compiled. A later genetic analysis took genome-wide SNP genotypes for about 55% of the 666 donors and used that subset as a discovery cohort. Every discovery cohort repertoire had been produced on one sequencing platform. HLA typing covered class I and class II loci at four-digit resolution. Typing coverage differed by locus: A, B, C, DRB1 and DQB1 were typed in about 629-630 donors, DQA1 in 500 to 550, DPA1 in some 610, and DPB1 in around 490. Four or five DR-DQ haplotypes were handled as single units for association and clustering because linkage in the cohort was strong. Among 350 to 400 genotyped donors of the cohort, an average of 235,054 unique TCR beta nucleotide sequences were sequenced per donor, approximately 20% of them non-productive.

The paper as a whole reports these results and caveats: For the cohort, immune exposure information was limited to CMV serostatus. A further reported finding was that TCR beta sequences accurately predicted the HLA-A and HLA-B alleles for most subjects in the first cohort. A later analysis associated about 18,000 TCR beta sequences with specific HLA alleles at a false discovery rate of 0.05. Across donors, most TCR sequences were observed very rarely, whereas some public TCRs were present in many individuals. In vitro tests confirmed that three of the cytomegalovirus-associated TCR beta chains recognize cytomegalovirus antigens. A later analysis found that HLA-associated TCR beta chains were more clonally expanded and had lower generation probabilities than equally common non-associated chains. In a later analysis, most CMV-associated TCR beta chains were found to appear HLA-restricted, with HLA associations seemingly driven largely by CMV exposure. Because some donors lacked HLA typing at each locus, the association tests relied only on the typed subset. According to the authors, the approach could potentially be generalized to other disease states and immunological phenotypes. The classifier was reported to diagnose cytomegalovirus status with high specificity and sensitivity in both the original cohort and the validation cohort. A cluster of highly shared sequence variants was judged likely to be a technical artifact of the sequencing pipeline. V-gene and J-gene trimming of TCR beta chains was associated with a missense DCLRE1C variant in a later genetic analysis, and the association was replicated in an independent cohort. In a later analysis, the rate of TCR association differed among HLA loci, with DRB1 alleles having the most associated TCRs and HLA-C alleles having the fewest. Strong co-occurrence of HLA alleles, especially DR and DQ, made assigning TCR associations to individual alleles difficult. The study listed around 160 TCR beta chains as associated with cytomegalovirus. Compared with the 666-donor mean, donors in an Asian-associated ancestry cluster had fewer N-insertions in productive TCRs, according to a later genetic analysis. Because counts were too low, more than 15 rarely observed V segments, including chromosome 9 orphons, were left out of the earlier analysis of roughly 600 of the donors. Only TCR beta chains were sequenced in this cohort, and the absence of alpha or paired-chain data limited detectable features. In a later analysis, several top co-occurrence clusters were reported to appear linked to parvovirus B19, influenza, CMV and Epstein-Barr virus. Linkage disequilibrium might explain the correlated functional status among segregating V segments, but an unknown experimental factor could not be excluded. An earlier analysis of approximately 590 of the donors showed that most TCR beta V segments appeared in productive rearrangements either about 87% or about 30% of the time, which broadly matched IMGT annotations. Some IMGT-functional V segments, including TRBV6-2 and TRBV6-3, could not be distinguished by the 87-base-pair reads and were therefore excluded. The presence/absence analyses assumed that sequencing depth was roughly uniform across donors, and that assumption may not be true.

As to this clone: Its antigen remains undetermined. One base away there is no much larger clone; base qualities are not given.

The library was obtained by the immunoSEQ multiplex PCR assay. For the multiplex PCR, a mixture combining 60 forward primers for TCR Vbeta segments and 13 reverse primers for TCR Jbeta segments was used. A multiplex PCR assay on genomic DNA amplified the CDR3 region of rearranged TCR beta genes. The amplified TCR beta libraries were sequenced on the Illumina HiSeq System as 87-base-pair reads. The published analysis was carried out like this. Across the 670 or so repertoires, a later analysis counted roughly 84 million unique TCR beta chains, 8.5 million to 12 million of which were shared by at least two donors. A nearest-neighbor algorithm error-corrected the raw reads and collapsed the reads into unique sequences, merging closely related sequences to remove PCR and sequencing errors. V, D and J gene segments were assigned by aligning CDR3 sequences to IMGT reference sequences. For a sequence to be retained, a match of at least six nucleotides to both a V gene segment and a J gene segment was required. A rearrangement was called productive if the CDR3 had no stop codons and remained in frame with V and J, and every other rearrangement was called non-productive. CDR3 was defined according to IMGT convention as the region running from the second conserved V-encoded cysteine to the conserved J-encoded phenylalanine. The earlier analysis of roughly 590 of the donors excluded sequences that lacked an unambiguous match to a single V gene segment. In an earlier analysis of several hundred of the donors, V segments were called functional above 56.7% productive rearrangements and were called segregating when the between-donor standard deviation exceeded 5%. A statistical classification framework was built to diagnose cytomegalovirus status from the catalog of TCR beta chain sequences. In a later analysis, V and J genes were assigned by comparing TCR nucleotide sequences against IMGT/GENE-DB human TR gene sequences. In a later analysis, CDR3 sequences and most-parsimonious VDJ recombination scenarios were assigned using the TCRdist pipeline. In a later analysis, each TCR beta chain was defined by its CDR3 amino acid sequence together with its V-gene family, and reads without a unique V-gene family were excluded. In a later analysis, 500 to 650 highly shared, low-generation-probability nucleotide sequences were removed to address suspected cross-contamination and a sequencing artifact. For each public chain, a later analysis derived a clonal expansion index from normalized ranks of inferred template counts within each repertoire. In a later analysis, generation probabilities were computed using a VDJ recombination model fitted to out-of-frame rearrangements, and the results were checked against IGoR. Hypergeometric tests were used in a later analysis to score TCR-TCR, TCR-HLA and TCR-CMV co-occurrence, with a repertoire-size bias correction applied to the TCR pairs. To estimate false discovery rates, a later analysis permuted the HLA or CMV assignments 20 times. In a later analysis, co-occurring TCRs were grouped using DBSCAN, with TCRdist sequence similarity added in when clustering inside HLA-allele-positive subsets. Co-occurrence clustering excluded repertoires with fewer than 30,000 or more than 120,000 public chains, plus five with anomalous nucleotide sharing. Imported from immuneACCESS, the table was reduced by TCRdb to in-frame sequences with V and J called. These copies leave out some clones; in studies compared against another copy, an unresolved V gene accounts for under half, and the cause of the remainder is not known. V, J and clone size are those of that table, while D and trimming were read from the DNA. Here the sample has more than 95,000 clones; roughly 80% occur a single time. The biggest ten clones account for 6.5% to 8.5% of the sample.

Based on the germline V gene, the CDR1 and CDR2 sequences are SGHAT and FQNNGV. Including cysteine and phenylalanine, the CDR3 has 18 amino acids. The sequence is cut down to CDR3 DNA, 54 bases in frame from base 1. Relative to germline, V is missing 1 base and J is missing 0 bases, with 12 bases of the junction outside any gene match. The cohort was made up of approximately 700 healthy bone marrow donors. At the time of sampling, all cohort members were nominally healthy, though unrecorded immune exposures were likely present. The donor was CMV seropositive and was included in the group of 250 to 300 seropositive cohort members. A peripheral blood sample was provided by each donor, and peripheral blood mononuclear cells were used for TCR beta sequencing. Genomic DNA was extracted from the blood cell samples with the Qiagen DNeasy Blood Extraction Kit.

The origin of this receptor is a man aged 25-45 years in good health and CMV-seropositive. The chain joins TRBV11-2 to TRBJ2-7, with 7 middle bases fitting TRBD1. Specimen: PBMCs. For the CDR3, the sequence is CASSLVRSDRRISYEQYF. The DNA is TGTGCCAGCAGCTTAGTGAGGTCGGACAGGCGGATCTCCTACGAGCAGTACTTC.